This T cell receptor beta chain was retrieved from a study of CD8 T cells in ankylosing spondylitis. TCRdb redid the calling of the 5' RACE reads with MiXCR, one entry per CDR3 protein. The sample contains approximately 220,000 distinct CDR3 sequences, under 12% of which appear only once. The V segment lost 4 bases and the J segment 2 bases; nucleotides outside the gene matches: 5. Germline V lookup: CDR1 SGHVS, CDR2 FQNEAQ. The CDR3 is 16 residues long. Ten or more counts support this clonotype. This rearrangement joins TRBV7-8 to TRBJ2-7; 13 bases map to TRBD2. Sequencing input: blood, either unsorted or a sorted T cell fraction (not recorded which). The receptor was isolated from a male donor with ankylosing spondylitis or in good health (not recorded which). This CDR3 reads CASSSTTSGGPYEQYF. CDR3 nucleotides: TGTGCCAGCAGCTCTACGACTAGCGGGGGGCCCTACGAGCAGTACTTC.